The rows below give T cell receptor beta chains drawn from one sample of a study of a mutant IDH1 vaccine in newly diagnosed glioma. The repertoire was sequenced with immunoSEQ multiplex PCR; TCRdb's copy has only in-frame clones and lacks some. This table holds tens of thousands of clones, roughly 82% found once. Which antigens these TCRs recognize remains unknown. The specimen comprised PBMCs, sampled from a glioma patient whose treatment included an IDH1 peptide vaccine. The receptor source for this set is a man between 18 and 35 years old with glioma. Some clones in this sample may be carry-over from other donors' samples. CDR3s include the opening cysteine and the closing phenylalanine or tryptophan. A D gene is named only where the DNA matches it firmly. A row's size may be missing; if present it is once, few, many or a size class.

v_gene	d_gene	j_gene	abundance	CDR3aa	CDR3nt
TRBV5-1	NA	TRBJ2-3	NA	CASSLGLTDTQYF	TGCGCCAGCAGCCTTGGCCTCACAGATACGCAGTATTTT
TRBV5-1	TRBD1	TRBJ1-1	NA	CASSPRQGESEAFF	TGCGCCAGCAGCCCCAGACAGGGGGAGTCGGAAGCTTTCTTT
TRBV30	NA	TRBJ1-2	NA	CAWSSRDGPYGYTF	TGTGCCTGGAGTAGTCGGGACGGCCCCTATGGCTACACCTTC
TRBV19	NA	TRBJ1-5	NA	CASSFDRSLNQPQHF	TGTGCCAGTAGTTTTGACAGAAGTTTAAATCAGCCCCAGCATTTT
TRBV7-6	NA	TRBJ1-4	NA	CASSLGSNEKLFF	TGTGCCAGCAGCCTAGGGTCTAATGAAAAACTGTTTTTT
TRBV4-3	NA	TRBJ2-7	NA	CASSQVNNYEQYF	TGCGCCAGCAGCCAAGTGAATAATTACGAGCAGTACTTC
TRBV7-8	NA	TRBJ2-7	NA	CASSLEAGNSYEQYF	TGTGCCAGCAGCTTAGAGGCTGGGAACTCCTACGAGCAGTACTTC
TRBV7-9	NA	TRBJ1-6	few	CASRDGYSPLHF	TGTGCCAGCCGGGATGGCTATTCACCCCTCCACTTT
TRBV4-2	TRBD1	TRBJ2-3	NA	CASSQSPTQGPDTQYF	TGTGCCAGCAGCCAATCACCCACACAGGGGCCAGATACGCAGTATTTT
TRBV7-7	NA	TRBJ1-3	NA	CASSRQVISGNTIYF	TGTGCTAGCAGCCGACAGGTTATTTCTGGAAACACCATATATTTT
TRBV27	NA	TRBJ2-1	few	CASRNDMSYNEQFF	TGTGCCAGCAGAAATGACATGAGTTACAATGAGCAGTTCTTC
TRBV29-1	NA	TRBJ2-5	NA	CSARTAQETQYF	TGCAGCGCACGGACAGCCCAAGAGACCCAGTACTTC
TRBV4-1	NA	TRBJ2-1	NA	CASSPTNNEQFF	TGCGCCAGCAGCCCAACTAACAATGAGCAGTTCTTC
TRBV5-4	NA	TRBJ2-7	NA	CASSPPSGSTYEQYF	TGTGCCAGCAGCCCTCCCTCAGGGTCGACCTACGAGCAGTACTTC
TRBV30	NA	TRBJ1-2	NA	CAWSQVGYGYTF	TGTGCCTGGAGTCAGGTCGGCTATGGCTACACCTTC